This T cell receptor (beta chain) is drawn from a study of cytomegalovirus exposure and HLA in healthy donors. Looking at the study overall: One earlier analysis, a look at about 179 million T cells, found fewer than 140 million unique TCR beta sequences. Study-level results: Across donors, sequencing depth was assumed by presence/absence analyses to be roughly uniform. The study labeled 150 to 200 TCR beta chains cytomegalovirus-associated.

This clone came up once. Antigen: not known. The germline gene is not matched at one end of the junction; a read error may be the cause. Primers for the PCR totalled 60 Vbeta and 13 Jbeta. Authors' methods: Among the unique TCR beta chains that a later analysis counted, around 72 million in all, 10 million to 13 million were shared. The data were produced by immunoSEQ multiplex PCR, yet TCRdb's version contains in-frame clones alone and is incomplete. From that table come the V and J calls and clone size; the DNA was used to work out D and trimming. The table records 150,000 or so clones, about 80% of them present only once. This CDR3 region has 15 residues. The germline gives CDR1 SNHLY, CDR2 FYNNEI.

The sequence was obtained from a man aged 40-49 years in good health and CMV-seropositive. The chain is built from TRBV2 and TRBJ2-6, with D maybe TRBD1 (6 bases). The sequencing sample was made of PBMCs. Here the CDR3 DNA reads TGTGCCAGCAGTGGCCCCCAGTTGGGGGCCAACGGCCTGACTTTC. This gives the protein CASSGPQLGANGLTF.